This passage covers 23 T cell receptor beta chains from one sample sequenced in a study of blood T cell repertoires in COVID-19 (dated by TCRdb to the early 2020s). Library generation was performed with the immunoSEQ multiplex PCR assay. Held by TCRdb, this immuneACCESS table contains in-frame sequences only and omits some clones. Under half of the omission traces to an unresolved V gene where checked; the cause of the rest is unknown. For this sample the table gives just over 250,000 clones, of which approximately 79% were detected only once. The leading ten clones occupy around 3.9% of the sample. Sample: PBMCs or T cells enriched from blood (not recorded which). These receptors all come from a man aged 25-45 years with acute COVID-19.

The chain links TRBV4-2 to TRBJ1-6; tentatively, D is TRBD1 (5 bases). Germline V lookup: CDR1 LGHNA, CDR2 YNFKEQ. The CDR3 runs to 14 residues. V was clipped by 1 base and J by 7 bases, with 8 bases between them. CDR3 coding DNA: TGTGCCAGCAGCCAAGCAGGGTCGAATTCACCCCTCCACTTT. Translated: CASSQAGSNSPLHF.

V usage is TRBV29-1 and J usage is TRBJ2-1, with a possible D match to TRBD2 (6 bases). The ends were cut back, 7 bases at V and 6 bases at J, with 13 bases in the middle. The CDR3 is 12 residues long. Germline CDR1 SQVTM, CDR2 ANQGSEA. The CDR3: CSATGAPNEQFF. The CDR3 nucleotides read TGCAGCGCAACGGGAGCCCCCAATGAGCAGTTCTTC.

This clone was observed a single time. The V and J genes are TRBV19 and TRBJ1-1; 7 bases line up with TRBD1. The CDR3 is 13 residues long. Germline V lookup: CDR1 LNHDA, CDR2 SQIVND (reference sequence). Trimming took 10 bases from V and 1 from J; bases not matched to a gene: 6. The CDR3 sequence: CATRQGPNTEAFF. In DNA form, the CDR3 reads TGTGCCACTAGACAGGGCCCGAACACTGAAGCTTTCTTT.

This chain links TRBV28 with TRBJ1-5; 7 nucleotides agree with TRBD1. Losses at the gene ends were 2 bases for V and 2 bases for J; bases not matched to a gene: 3. The CDR3 contains 15 residues. Per the germline V gene, CDR1 is MDHEN and CDR2 is SYDVKM. The CDR3 DNA follows: TGTGCCAGCAGTTTAACAGGGGCCCGCAATCAGCCCCAGCATTTT. This sequence encodes CASSLTGARNQPQHF.

The chain links TRBV5-1 to TRBJ2-2; D perhaps matches TRBD1 (6 bases). CDR3 length: 15 amino acids. V lost 0 bases and J 4 bases, leaving 10 bases between the germline ends. Germline CDR1 reads SGHRS; CDR2 reads YFSETQ. CDR3 region: CASSLAAGVTGELFF. The CDR3 bases are TGCGCCAGCAGCTTGGCAGCAGGGGTCACCGGGGAGCTGTTTTTT.

V usage is TRBV6-4 and J usage is TRBJ2-5; tentative D call: TRBD1 (5 bases). V was clipped by 4 bases and J by 1 base, with 7 bases between them. This CDR3 has 13 amino acids. Per the germline V gene, CDR1 is MRHNA and CDR2 is SNTAGT. As DNA, the CDR3 is TGTGCCAGCAGTGCAGGGCCCCAAGAGACCCAGTACTTC. Translated: CASSAGPQETQYF.

The rearrangement joins TRBV5-1 to TRBJ2-2; no reliable D call. Germline CDR1 and CDR2: SGHRS and YFSETQ. Trimming cost V 1 base and J 1 base, with 5 bases left between them. The CDR3 is 14 amino acids. This CDR3 reads CASSLPGNTGELFF. Written as DNA, the CDR3 is TGCGCCAGCAGCTTGCCAGGGAACACCGGGGAGCTGTTTTTT. The entire variable domain, with the rest obtained from reference TRBV5-1 and TRBJ2-2, is as follows: KAGVTQTPRYLIKTRGQQVTLSCSPISGHRSVSWYQQTPGQGLQFLFEYFSETQRNKGNFPGRFSGRQFSNSRSEMNVSTLELGDSALYLCASSLPGNTGELFFGEGSRLTVL.

This clone was seen a few times. This chain uses TRBV12-5 with TRBJ2-1; D perhaps matches TRBD1 (6 bases). Germline V gene data show CDR1 as LGHNT and CDR2 as FRNRAP. The CDR3 runs 16 residues. V was shortened by 4 bases and J by 5 bases, with 18 bases between the two germline ends. The CDR3 reads CASGWYSGTSHNEQFF. CDR3 nucleotides: TGTGCTAGTGGTTGGTACTCCGGGACATCTCACAATGAGCAGTTCTTC. Complete variable domain (other parts from reference TRBV12-5 and TRBJ2-1): DARVTQTPRHKVTEMGQEVTMRCQPILGHNTVFWYRQTMMQGLELLAYFRNRAPLDDSGMPKDRFSAEMPDATLATLKIQPSEPRDSAVYFCASGWYSGTSHNEQFFGPGTRLTVL.

The chain links TRBV6-1 to TRBJ1-2; D might be TRBD1 (6 bases). Germline V lookup: CDR1 MNHNS, CDR2 SASEGT. This CDR3 is built from 13 residues. The V gene lost 0 bases and the J gene lost 4 bases, with 6 bases spanning the gap. The CDR3 reads CASSEAGGYGYTF. The CDR3, as DNA: TGTGCCAGCAGTGAAGCAGGGGGCTATGGCTACACCTTC.

The sample holds one count of this clone. V and J are TRBV9 and TRBJ1-5, with D possibly being TRBD1 (5 bases). CDR1 SGDLS and CDR2 YYNGEE come from the germline V gene. Trimming took off 0 bases at V and 3 bases at J, with 10 bases between the two ends. The CDR3 extends over 15 amino acids. CDR3 sequence reads: CASSVGGRANQPQHF. The DNA for the CDR3 is TGTGCCAGCAGCGTAGGGGGCAGGGCCAATCAGCCCCAGCATTTT.

V usage is TRBV15 and J usage is TRBJ2-5; 7 nucleotides agree with TRBD1. Losses at the gene ends were 4 bases for V and 1 base for J; bases not matched to a gene: 3. Germline CDR1 reads LNHNV; CDR2 reads YYDKDF (reference sequence). The CDR3 sequence is 14 residues long. The CDR3 nucleotides are TGTGCCACCAGCACGGGACAGCTCCAAGAGACCCAGTACTTC. It yields the protein CATSTGQLQETQYF. The full variable domain, with the rest looked up from reference TRBV15 and TRBJ2-5, is DAMVIQNPRYQVTQFGKPVTLSCSQTLNHNVMYWYQQKSSQAPKLLFHYYDKDFNNEADTPDNFQSRRPNTSFCFLDIRSPGLGDTAMYLCATSTGQLQETQYFGPGTRLLVL.

The chain uses TRBV4-2 and TRBJ2-3, with 8 bases fitting TRBD2. In germline, CDR1 is LGHNA, CDR2 YNFKEQ. V shed 7 bases, J shed 0 bases, and the junction held 3 bases outside the gene matches. CDR3 length: 14 amino acids. For the CDR3, the DNA is TGTGCCAGCACTCGGGGGGGAAGCACAGATACGCAGTATTTT. Amino acids: CASTRGGSTDTQYF.

The rearrangement links TRBV7-9 to TRBJ2-2; tentative D call: TRBD2 (6 bases). The CDR3 is 15 residues long. Trimming cost V 8 bases and J 0 bases, with 13 bases left between them. CDR1 SEHNR and CDR2 FQNEAQ come from the germline V gene (reference sequence). The CDR3 here is CASQEGRTNTGELFF. CDR3 nucleotides: TGTGCCAGCCAGGAGGGACGGACGAACACCGGGGAGCTGTTTTTT.

The V call is TRBV7-2, the J call TRBJ2-3, with TRBD2 matching 8 bases. With 5 bases clipped from V and 2 bases from J, the junction kept 9 bases outside the gene matches. CDR1 SGHTA and CDR2 FQGNSA come from the germline V gene. This CDR3 has 16 amino acids. The CDR3 sequence is CASSGNGGESTDTQYF. The DNA for the CDR3 is TGTGCCAGCAGCGGCAACGGGGGGGAATCCACAGATACGCAGTATTTT. Using reference TRBV7-2 and TRBJ2-3 for the parts outside the CDR3, the full variable domain is GAGVSQSPSNKVTEKGKDVELRCDPISGHTALYWYRQSLGQGLEFLIYFQGNSAPDKSGLPSDRFSAERTGGSVSTLTIQRTQQEDSAVYLCASSGNGGESTDTQYFGPGTRLTVL.

This chain uses TRBV2 with TRBJ2-7, with 8 bases that match TRBD2. This CDR3 region has 13 residues. Germline V lookup: CDR1 SNHLY, CDR2 FYNNEI. The V and J ends lost 6 bases and 5 bases, in that order; junction bases with no gene match: 6. The CDR3 DNA reads TGTGCCAGCAGACGGACTAGCCTGGACGAGCAGTACGTC. Translating gives CASRRTSLDEQYV.

This chain uses TRBV19 with TRBJ2-1; possibly TRBD2 for D (6 bases). V lost 7 bases, J lost 6 bases, and 16 bases lay in between. CDR1 and CDR2 from the germline V gene are LNHDA and SQIVND (reference sequence). The CDR3 covers 14 residues. In DNA form, the CDR3 reads TGTGCCAGTACCTCTCCCTTGCGGGGCAATGAGCAGTTCTTC. Amino acids: CASTSPLRGNEQFF.

The genes are TRBV6-5 and TRBJ2-1; 12 positions agree with TRBD2. The CDR3 covers 14 residues. Germline loops: CDR1 MNHEY, CDR2 SVGAGI. J was trimmed by 9 bases and V by 6 bases; bases with no gene match: 6. The CDR3, as DNA: TGTGCCAGCAGACTAGCGGGGGGAAGTGGTGAGCAGTTCTTC. The encoded protein is CASRLAGGSGEQFF.

This chain uses TRBV7-2 with TRBJ1-1; D uncertain. Germline lookup yields CDR1 SGHTA and CDR2 FQGNSA. The CDR3 runs to 12 residues. V lost 7 bases, J lost 10 bases, and 16 bases lay in between. The CDR3 nucleotides are TGTGCCAGCACCCATCAAGGGAGAAGAGCTTTCTTT. It specifies CASTHQGRRAFF.

The gene calls are TRBV5-5 and TRBJ1-4, with 7 bases that match TRBD1. The CDR3 runs 14 residues. The V gene end was trimmed by 4 bases and the J gene end by 12 bases; junction bases not matched to a gene: 12. From germline, CDR1 is SGHKS and CDR2 YYEKEE (reference sequence). CDR3 protein: CASSPGGVQGELFF. Written as DNA, the CDR3 is TGTGCCAGCAGCCCCGGCGGTGTCCAGGGGGAACTGTTTTTT.

This clone was detected a few times. The chain is built from TRBV11-2 and TRBJ2-6, with D unclear. The CDR3 consists of 15 residues. Trimming took 5 bases from V and 0 from J, leaving 8 bases between them. From germline, CDR1 is SGHAT and CDR2 FQNNGV. In nucleotides, the CDR3 is TGTGCCAGCAGCATCCCGAGCTCTGGGGCCAACGTCCTGACTTTC. This encodes CASSIPSSGANVLTF.

The chain has TRBV6-1 and TRBJ2-7; no definite D call. There are 13 residues in the CDR3. CDR1 is MNHNS and CDR2 is SASEGT in the germline V gene. V was cut by 1 base and J by 4 bases, with 8 bases left in between. The CDR3 nucleotides are TGTGCCAGCAGTGAAGGTCGGGTTTACGAGCAGTACGTC. The encoded protein is CASSEGRVYEQYV.

The J gene is TRBJ1-1, the V gene TRBV7-2; D gene uncertain. CDR1 is SGHTA, CDR2 FQGNSA, per germline. V lost 2 bases and J 4 bases, leaving 8 bases between the germline ends. CDR3 length: 13 amino acids. The CDR3 here is CASSLQVITEAFF. CDR3 bases: TGTGCCAGCAGCTTACAGGTGATCACTGAAGCTTTCTTT.

This sequence joins TRBV6-1 and TRBJ1-5; D is unclear. The V end was cut by 2 bases, the J end by 0 bases, with 14 bases between. The CDR3 has 17 residues. In germline, CDR1 is MNHNS, CDR2 SASEGT. CDR3 coding DNA: TGTGCCAGCAGTGAATTTAGTGTGTCGGGTAGCAATCAGCCCCAGCATTTT. Its translation: CASSEFSVSGSNQPQHF.